This T cell receptor (beta chain) comes out of a study of vaccination and CD4 T cells after COVID-19. As for this clonotype: Its matching antigen is unknown.

The V gene's germline CDR1 is LGHNT and CDR2 FRNRAP. This CDR3 is built from 16 residues. With V trimmed by 4 bases and J by 5 bases, 9 bases remained unmatched. Sequencing of DNA taken from cultured CD4+ T cells relied on the Oncomine TCR Beta short-read assay. TCRdb itself ran the PCR reads through MiXCR, one entry per CDR3 protein. The repertoire includes about 8,500 distinct CDR3 sequences, 15% to 25% of them detected once, and approximately 21% sits in the top ten. Treatment given: roughly 10-day PBMC culture with coronavirus spike peptide pools or control peptides (ViraFEST assay). Source: CD4+ T cells from blood, cultured in vitro, taken after SARS-CoV-2 vaccination. This chain uses TRBV12-5 with TRBJ2-3; TRBD2 agrees at 10 bases. This sequence originates from a human donor who had recovered from COVID-19. CDR3 nucleotides: TGTGCTAGTGGTTCAACGACTAGCGGGTCGCAAGATACGCAGTATTTT. Translation: CASGSTTSGSQDTQYF.